This TCR beta chain came from a study of blood T cells in healthy people across ages. The sample holds a few counts of this clonotype. Its specificity is not known. The CDR3 consists of 14 residues. V shed 7 bases and J 6 bases; nucleotides not matched to a gene: 8. The V gene's germline CDR1 is MNHEY and CDR2 SVGEGT. Combining a sample-barcoded 5' primer with a J-beta primer mix, a second PCR ran for roughly 6 to 11 cycles. TCRdb ran MiXCR on the 5' RACE reads and lists one entry per CDR3 protein. Of about 1 million distinct CDR3 sequences in the sample, 40% to 50% were seen once. It was roughly 10 milliliters of peripheral blood that were drawn from each donor. General study results and limits: In long-lived donors, naive CD4+ cell counts and diversity exceeded those of aged donors. It was held that the diversity estimates obtained from one million T cells were underestimates. No conclusive comparison of naive versus antigen-experienced cells was possible with unsorted PBMCs.

The origin of this receptor is a woman aged 60-75 years in good health. The sequenced sample consisted of blood. The V gene is TRBV6-2 or TRBV6-3, the J gene TRBJ2-1, with 8 bases that match TRBD2. The CDR3 sequence is CASNRAGVTNEQFF. CDR3 nucleotides: TGTGCCAGCAACCGAGCGGGAGTCACCAATGAGCAGTTCTTC.